The 25 T cell receptor beta chains presented below share a single source sample, sequenced in a study of blood T cells in healthy people across ages. Primed by a sample-barcoded 5' primer and a J-beta primer mix, a second PCR proceeded for about 6 to 11 cycles. TCRdb recomputed calls from the 5' RACE reads with MiXCR, one row per CDR3 protein. The sample lists over 500,000 distinct CDR3 sequences, approximately 52% occurring once. The sample taken for sequencing was blood. The origin of the receptors is a woman older than 75 in good health.

J is TRBJ1-2 and V is TRBV30; maybe TRBD1 (5 bases). The CDR3 sequence is 12 residues long. Between the trimmed V and J ends, which lost 0 bases and 6 bases, there was a span of 8 bases. Per the germline V gene, CDR1 is GTSNPN and CDR2 is SVGIG (reference sequence). The CDR3 sequence is CAWSVWGNGYTF. CDR3 coding DNA: TGTGCCTGGAGTGTATGGGGGAATGGCTACACCTTC.

The CDR3 protein is CASSLGIYTEAFF. The CDR3 nucleotides read TGTGCCAGCAGCTTAGGTATCTACACTGAAGCTTTCTTT. V usage is TRBV7-2 and J usage is TRBJ1-1; D is ambiguous. V dropped 1 base and J dropped 3 bases, with 6 bases sitting between them. CDR1 SGHTA and CDR2 FQGNSA come from the germline V gene. CDR3 length: 13 residues.

For this clonotype: The junction shows a germline mismatch at one end, possibly a read error. The gene calls are TRBV5-1 and TRBJ1-5; 8 bases line up with TRBD1. The CDR3 spans 14 residues. Germline CDR1 reads SGHRS; CDR2 reads YFSETQ. The CDR3 nucleotides are TGCGCCCGCAGCCCGACAGGGGCCTCCTCAGCCCAGCATTTT. Amino acid sequence: CARSPTGASSAQHF.

This clonotype was counted many times. A much larger clone differs from this one at a single base, so this may be a read error. The chain couples TRBV10-3 to TRBJ2-1; 13 bases are a match to TRBD2. The end of the DNA fits TRBJ2-7 better, so the J call may be wrong. Germline CDR1 and CDR2: ENHRY and SYGVKD. There are 18 residues in the CDR3. The CDR3, as DNA: TGTGCCATCACCACTACTAGCGGGGGGGCTCCCCTCTACAATGAGCAGTACTTC. Protein product: CAITTTSGGAPLYNEQYF.

The rearrangement joins TRBV19 to TRBJ2-7; 7 bases are shared with TRBD2. CDR3 length: 14 residues. Germline assignment: CDR1 LNHDA and CDR2 SQIVND (reference sequence). V shed 8 bases and J 7 bases; nucleotides not matched to a gene: 14. DNA of the CDR3: TGTGCCAGTGGTACAGGACTAGATCAGCTAGAGCAGTACTTC. It specifies CASGTGLDQLEQYF.

V and J are TRBV4-1 and TRBJ2-1; no firm D call. Germline V gene sequence: CDR1 MGHRA, CDR2 YSYEKL. Trimming took off 2 bases at V and 11 bases at J, with 13 bases between the two ends. This CDR3 spans 13 amino acids. In DNA form, the CDR3 reads TGCGCCAGCAGCCAAAAAGAGCTGAGGCAGCAGTTCTTC. Its protein product is CASSQKELRQQFF.

The genes are TRBV28 and TRBJ2-4; 7 bases are shared with TRBD2. The assigned J gene may be wrong: the sequence end matches TRBJ2-7 better. This CDR3 contains 13 residues. Germline V lookup: CDR1 MDHEN, CDR2 SYDVKM. The CDR3 DNA follows: TGTGCCAGCATCCCTAGCGGAACCTACGAGCAGTACTTC. Protein: CASIPSGTYEQYF.

This clonotype was observed a handful of times. This chain links TRBV7-8 with TRBJ1-2, with 7 nucleotides matching TRBD1. There are 15 residues in the CDR3. Looked up from germline, CDR1 is SGHVS and CDR2 is FQNEAQ. V lost 5 bases to trimming and J lost 7 bases; unmatched junction nucleotides: 13. CDR3 coding DNA: TGTGCCAGCAGCACCGAACAGGGGACGGTATCTGGCTACACCTTC. Amino acid sequence: CASSTEQGTVSGYTF.

This clonotype was counted at least ten times. The gene calls are TRBV7-9 and TRBJ2-1, with TRBD1 as a possible D gene (5 bases). CDR3 length: 14 amino acids. Per the germline V gene, CDR1 is SEHNR and CDR2 is FQNEAQ (reference sequence). Deletions cut 2 bases from V and 9 bases from J, with 14 bases between. The CDR3 DNA reads TGTGCCAGCAGCTTAATAGGTAGGGGTCGTGAGCAGTTCTTC. This gives the protein CASSLIGRGREQFF.

This clonotype has just a few counts. The V and J genes are TRBV7-9 and TRBJ2-1; TRBD1 is a possible D gene (6 bases). The J call may not be correct, given that the DNA end is closer to TRBJ2-7. This CDR3 has 14 amino acids. CDR1 and CDR2 (germline): SEHNR, FQNEAQ (reference sequence). In DNA form, the CDR3 reads TGTGCCAGCAGCTCCAGGGGCTCCTACAATGAGCAGTACTTC. This codes for CASSSRGSYNEQYF.

This clonotype was counted many times. The V gene is TRBV30, the J gene TRBJ2-5; tentatively, D is TRBD1 or TRBD2 (5 bases each). Per germline, CDR1 GTSNPN and CDR2 SVGIG (reference sequence). V gave up 0 bases and J gave up 7 bases, with 9 bases separating them. The CDR3 extends over 12 amino acids. In nucleotides, the CDR3 is TGTGCCTGGAGTGTGGGACCGAGGACCCAGTACTTC. It yields the protein CAWSVGPRTQYF. Drawing the rest from reference TRBV30 and TRBJ2-5, the complete variable domain is SQTIHQWPATLVQPVGSPLSLECTVEGTSNPNLYWYRQAAGRGLQLLFYSVGIGQISSEVPQNLSASRPQDRQFILSSKKLLLSDSGFYLCAWSVGPRTQYFGPGTRLLVL.

This clonotype came up once. The rearrangement links TRBV4-3 to TRBJ1-1; TRBD1 might be the D (6 bases). This CDR3 has 14 residues. Germline CDR1 LGHNA, CDR2 YSLEER. V shed 4 bases and J shed 1 base, with 10 bases lying between them. The CDR3 loop reads CASSPDRTNTEAFF. CDR3 nucleotides: TGCGCCAGCAGCCCTGACAGGACGAACACTGAAGCTTTCTTT.

This clonotype was counted only a few times. The chain employs TRBV5-6 and TRBJ2-1, with D perhaps assigned TRBD1 or TRBD2 (5 bases each). V dropped 3 bases and J dropped 12 bases, with 13 bases sitting between them. This CDR3 contains 12 residues. In germline, CDR1 is SGHDT, CDR2 YYEEEE. DNA for the CDR3: TGTGCCAGCAGCTCGGGAAGGGGCCCGCAGTTCTTC. Translated, it gives CASSSGRGPQFF. Full variable domain (remainder filled in from reference TRBV5-6 and TRBJ2-1): DAGVTQSPTHLIKTRGQQVTLRCSPKSGHDTVSWYQQALGQGPQFIFQYYEEEERQRGNFPDRFSGHQFPNYSSELNVNALLLGDSALYLCASSSGRGPQFFGPGTRLTVL.

A note on this clonotype: This may come from a read error, since a much larger clone is one base off. This chain uses TRBV20-1 with TRBJ1-6, with 9 bases identical to TRBD1. The CDR3 consists of 14 residues. Germline CDR1 DFQATT, CDR2 SNEGSKA (reference sequence). CDR3 residues: CSALPGQGNSPPHF. CDR3 DNA: TGCAGTGCTTTGCCGGGACAGGGAAATTCACCCCCCCACTTT.

A note on this clonotype: Being one base from a much bigger clone, this may be a read error. The chain uses TRBV29-1 and TRBJ2-1, with D unresolved. The J call is uncertain, as TRBJ2-7 better fits the DNA end. Looked up from germline, CDR1 is SQVTM and CDR2 is ANQGSEA. The CDR3 sequence is 13 residues long. The CDR3: CSVGVGSYNEQYF. CDR3 DNA sequence: TGCAGCGTTGGTGTGGGCTCCTACAATGAGCAGTACTTC.

This clonotype was counted between two and nine times. Just one base apart from a much larger clone, this may be a read error. The chain joins TRBV6-5 to TRBJ1-2; a weak D match, TRBD1 (6 bases). Germline lookup yields CDR1 MNHEY and CDR2 SVGAGI. CDR3 length equals 14 residues. CDR3 coding DNA: TGTGCCAGCAGTGACTCGGGGGGGGCCTATGGCTACACCTTC. Its protein product is CASSDSGGAYGYTF.

The V and J genes are TRBV5-5 and TRBJ2-7; unclear D gene. Germline V gives CDR1 SGHKS, CDR2 YYEKEE (reference sequence). The CDR3 runs to 12 residues. Trimming pared 2 bases from V and 7 bases from J, leaving 10 bases between. CDR3 sequence (DNA): TGTGCCAGCAGCTTTACAGTCAATGAGCAGTACTTC. Amino acids: CASSFTVNEQYF.

The V and J genes are TRBV15 and TRBJ1-1, with D unresolved. Looked up from germline, CDR1 is LNHNV and CDR2 is YYDKDF (reference sequence). V was trimmed by 0 bases and J by 1 base, leaving 6 bases between them. There are 14 residues in the CDR3. DNA for the CDR3: TGTGCCACCAGCAGAGATACGGAGAACACTGAAGCTTTCTTT. It encodes CATSRDTENTEAFF.

This clonotype was picked up many times. The chain links TRBV19 to TRBJ2-2, with TRBD2 identical over 12 bases. The V gene's germline CDR1 is LNHDA and CDR2 SQIVND (reference sequence). J was trimmed by 6 bases and V by 6 bases; bases with no gene match: 8. The length of the CDR3 is 16 residues. Here the CDR3 reads CASRRLAGVVPGELFF. CDR3 DNA: TGTGCCAGTAGAAGACTAGCGGGAGTGGTGCCCGGGGAGCTGTTTTTT.

The rearrangement uses TRBV7-2 and TRBJ2-2; perhaps D is TRBD1 or TRBD2 (6 bases each). The germline CDR1 and CDR2 sequences are SGHTA and FQGNSA. Trimming cost V 1 base and J 6 bases, with 12 bases left between them. The CDR3 consists of 15 residues. The CDR3 DNA reads TGTGCCAGCAGCTTAGGTCCAGGGGAGGCCGGGGAGCTGTTTTTT. This sequence encodes CASSLGPGEAGELFF.

This chain connects TRBV20-1 to TRBJ2-7; the D gene could be TRBD1 or TRBD2 (5 bases each). Trimming cost V 3 bases and J 0 bases, with 21 bases left between them. The CDR3 length is 17 residues. Per the germline V gene, CDR1 is DFQATT and CDR2 is SNEGSKA (reference sequence). The CDR3 sequence: CSASGLRAGTFSYEQYF. CDR3 nucleotides: TGCAGTGCTAGCGGCCTGAGGGCAGGGACCTTCTCCTACGAGCAGTACTTC.

This chain links TRBV7-8 with TRBJ2-7; 7 positions agree with TRBD1. The germline gives CDR1 SGHVS, CDR2 FQNEAQ. This CDR3 has 15 amino acids. The V and J ends lost 3 bases and 2 bases, in that order; junction bases with no gene match: 7. In nucleotides, the CDR3 is TGTGCCAGCAGCTTTCGGACAGGTCAAGCCTACGAGCAGTACTTC. This encodes CASSFRTGQAYEQYF. The entire variable domain, with the rest obtained from reference TRBV7-8 and TRBJ2-7, is as follows: GAGVSQSPRYKVAKRGQDVALRCDPISGHVSLFWYQQALGQGPEFLTYFQNEAQLDKSGLPSDRFFAERPEGSVSTLKIQRTQQEDSAVYLCASSFRTGQAYEQYFGPGTRLTVT.

V is TRBV28 and J is TRBJ1-1; D not certain. In germline, CDR1 is MDHEN, CDR2 SYDVKM. The CDR3 covers 12 residues. Trimming left V 1 base short and J 8 bases short, with 8 bases between. Here the CDR3 reads CASSLSQTEAFF. Written as DNA, the CDR3 is TGTGCCAGCAGTTTATCACAGACCGAAGCTTTCTTT.

The V and J genes are TRBV7-9 and TRBJ1-1; no firm D call. The germline CDR1 and CDR2 sequences are SEHNR and FQNEAQ (reference sequence). V was clipped by 4 bases and J by 5 bases, with 5 bases between them. CDR3 length: 11 amino acids. CDR3 nucleotides: TGTGCCAGCAGCTCTAGGACTGAAGCTTTCTTT. Protein sequence: CASSSRTEAFF.

The chain links TRBV7-9 to TRBJ1-6; 9 nucleotides align to TRBD1. This CDR3 is 15 amino acids long. With V trimmed by 1 base and J by 9 bases, 4 bases remained unmatched. The germline V gene has CDR1 SEHNR and CDR2 FQNEAQ (reference sequence). The CDR3: CASSLVATGGSPLHF. In DNA, the CDR3 is TGTGCCAGCAGCTTAGTAGCGACAGGGGGTTCACCCCTCCACTTT.